Listed here is a single TCR beta chain. Its recognized antigen is unknown. It has no much larger one-base neighbor in the sample; base qualities were not kept. The sample comes from a study of shared clonotypes between healthy human individuals (dated by TCRdb to about 2020). For the wider study: The cohort comprised a couple of women and a few men aged 18 to 49 years. For each donor, three plates each were used for CD4 naive and CD4 memory, two plates were used for CD8 naive, and one plate was used for CD8 memory. Different laboratories and diverse techniques were used to prepare libraries and sequence TCR repertoires, to increase sequencing depth and limit assay-specific biases. Leukapheresis yielded between about 0.8 and 8.9 billion PBMCs per donor. The study deeply sequenced blood TCR repertoires of five healthy adults to estimate repertoire size and the extent of clonotype sharing between individuals. Here is what the overall study found, with its caveats: Even with the large sequencing depth, rarefaction of the sorted-subset datasets indicated that sequencing was incomplete. When a handful of donors were compared, the shared fraction of clonotypes was 5% to 6.5% for naive CD4, approximately 3.5% for naive CD8, 2% to 2.5% for memory CD4, and around 0.37% for memory CD8. Sampling was restricted to blood, and TCR repertoires in tissues likely differ from the TCR repertoires found in blood. Pairwise subsampling led to the expectation that sequencing depth would affect the degree of clonotype sharing among donors. Naive subsets generally had larger estimated clonotype richness than memory subsets did. Compared with non-shared clonotypes, clonotypes shared by all four sorted-subset donors had higher generation probabilities. Because the study included a small number of donors, the genetic and exposure-history diversity represented was limited.

Using the deep immunoSEQ assay, TCR CDR3 regions were amplified from genomic DNA by multiplex PCR. Extracted genomic DNA from each cell subset was distributed evenly across all wells of several immunoSEQ 96-well plates, and each plate was treated as a replicate. For sorted subsets, each replicate PCR was loaded with about 0.2 ug genomic DNA, equivalent to 30,000 or so T cell genomes. Purified libraries were measured with a Qubit 3.0 fluorometer, size-checked on a Bioanalyzer 2100, and measured again with the KAPA Library Quantification kit. Every immunoSEQ 96-well plate was sequenced on a dedicated single-read 150-cycle Illumina NextSeq 550 flow cell. As for the authors' bioinformatics: Because only junctional sequences without quality scores were contained in the immunoSEQ output, filtering matching that applied to full-length reads could not be performed. Sequences were annotated with PyIR, a Python wrapper for IgBLAST v1.9, using IMGT germline references to assign V/J genes and CDR3. Any read was removed if the V/J assignment was weak (E-value above 1e-6), the CDR3 was missing, or the read contained stop codons, out-of-frame junctions, or ambiguous translated residues. V3J clonotypes were defined as sequences sharing an identical inferred V gene, J gene, and CDR3 amino acid sequence. The percentage overlap between two repertoires was calculated by dividing the number of shared unique clonotypes by the size of the smaller repertoire. Three approaches were used to assess repertoire richness: RTK rarefaction, the Chao1 estimator, and Recon v2.1 estimates of unobserved clonotypes. Generation probabilities for all TCRbeta clonotypes obtained by the gDNA method from a handful of donors were computed using OLGA. TCRdb carries this immuneACCESS record with in-frame sequences only. Its versions omit some clonotypes, under half of them owing to an unresolved V gene in the studies checked, with the rest unexplained. V and J calls and clone size come straight from that table; D and trimming were deduced from the DNA. Here the sample has over 1.4 million clones; roughly 96% occur a single time. The ten largest account for 1.2% of the sample.

The donors were healthy, HIV-negative adults who had no recently reported acute infections or vaccinations. Every donor was a Caucasian adult living in Nashville, Tennessee, USA. Magnetic negative selection was used to enrich CD4+ T cells, after which naive cells were positively selected on CD45RA and the negative fraction became the memory subset. After blood collection by leukapheresis, PBMCs were isolated using Ficoll-Histopaque density gradient centrifugation and then cryopreserved in the vapor phase of liquid nitrogen. Purity and quantity of every magnetically sorted T cell population were checked by analytical flow cytometry. Each sorted fraction had its genomic DNA isolated and then quantified by UV absorbance on a Nanodrop 2000c. CDR1 SGHAT and CDR2 FQNNGV are derived from the germline V gene. From cysteine to phenylalanine, the CDR3 is 13 amino acids long. Only CDR3 DNA is held: 39 bases, read in frame from base 1. Cut back by 5 bases and 6 bases, the V and J ends lie 10 bases apart.

The sequence derives from a man aged 30-40 years in good health. Recombination joined TRBV11-2 with TRBJ2-2; too little of a D gene remains to name it. The sequencing input was naive CD4+ T cells sorted from blood. The sample's cell subset or site label, decoded: CD45RA+ positively selected. This receptor has the CDR3 CASSTRAPGELFF. The nucleotides read TGTGCCAGCAGCACCCGGGCCCCCGGGGAGCTGTTTTTT. The variable domain in full, with residues beyond the CDR3 obtained from the reference TRBV11-2 and TRBJ2-2 genes, is EAGVAQSPRYKIIEKRQSVAFWCNPISGHATLYWYQQILGQGPKLLIQFQNNGVVDDSQLPKDRFSAERLKGVDSTLKIQPAKLEDSAVYLCASSTRAPGELFFGEGSRLTVL.